The next 19 T cell receptor beta chains were all read from a single sample in a study of CD8+ T cells in alopecia areata. Extracted RNA was reverse transcribed, and the resulting cDNA served as sequencing template. Sequencing was performed with immunoSEQ multiplex PCR; in TCRdb, only in-frame clones are kept and a portion is missing. The repertoire holds about 37,000 clones, with around half as singletons. In the case of about five patients, the CD4+ cells were sorted into CD25+CD127- cells. Sequencing was carried out using CD4+ Tregs sorted from blood. These receptors were obtained from a human donor with alopecia areata.

Notes on this clone: The junction shows a germline mismatch at one end, possibly a read error. The CDR3 DNA follows: TGTGCCCGGAGTACACAAGGCCTACGGACCGGGGAGCTGTTTTTT. It encodes CARSTQGLRTGELFF. This rearrangement joins TRBV30 to TRBJ2-2; no clear D. The CDR3 has 15 residues. Germline lookup yields CDR1 GTSNPN and CDR2 SVGIG (reference sequence).

This clone was detected a few times. The gene calls are TRBV18 and TRBJ1-1; D not resolved. CDR1 and CDR2 from the germline V gene are KGHSH and LQKENI. There are 13 residues in the CDR3. V was clipped by 0 bases and J by 2 bases, with 4 bases between them. The CDR3 DNA is TGTGCCAGCTCACCACCTTCTAACACTGAAGCTTTCTTT. Protein product: CASSPPSNTEAFF.

This clone appeared once. The V gene is TRBV15, the J gene TRBJ1-4; no clear D. Germline V gives CDR1 LNHNV, CDR2 YYDKDF (reference sequence). The V end lost 3 bases, the J end lost 4 bases, and 12 bases lay between the germline ends. CDR3 length: 15 residues. CDR3 DNA: TGTGCCACCAGCAGGGATGTCCGGCTTAATGAAAAACTGTTTTTT. Amino acids: CATSRDVRLNEKLFF.

About this clone itself: At one of its ends the junction is not consistent with the germline gene, which may arise from a read error. The chain has TRBV30 and TRBJ2-7, with a tentative D call TRBD1 (5 bases). The CDR3 totals 14 residues. The germline gives CDR1 GTSNPN, CDR2 SVGIG (reference sequence). Here the CDR3 reads CAWSVRAGHYGQYF. The CDR3 nucleotides read TGTGCCTGGAGTGTAAGGGCAGGACACTACGGGCAGTACTTC.

Only a few counts were recorded for this clone. The chain links TRBV5-1 to TRBJ2-7, with TRBD1 matching over 7 bases. The J segment lost 0 bases and the V segment lost 3 bases, leaving 6 bases of the junction unmatched. The germline V gene encodes CDR1 SGHRS and CDR2 YFSETQ. The CDR3 sequence is 15 residues long. CDR3 in amino acids: CASSSEQGPSYEQYF. The CDR3 DNA reads TGCGCCAGCAGCTCAGAACAGGGGCCCTCCTACGAGCAGTACTTC.

The chain joins TRBV4-2 to TRBJ1-3; D possibly corresponds to TRBD1 (5 bases). This CDR3 region has 15 residues. V was clipped by 1 base and J by 0 bases, with 7 bases between them. CDR1 and CDR2 from the germline V gene are LGHNA and YNFKEQ. The CDR3 DNA sequence: TGTGCCAGCAGCCAAGGGGGCACCTCTGGAAACACCATATATTTT. This codes for CASSQGGTSGNTIYF.

The chain carries TRBV27 and TRBJ2-5, with 14 bases fitting TRBD2. Looked up from germline, CDR1 is MNHEY and CDR2 is SMNVEV (reference sequence). This CDR3 region has 16 residues. V shed 5 bases, J shed 4 bases, and the junction held 6 bases outside the gene matches. CDR3 nucleotides: TGTGCCAGCAGTGGAGGGACTAGCGGGAGTCGAGAGACCCAGTACTTC. Translated: CASSGGTSGSRETQYF.

CDR3: CATSLRHGAADEQYF. The DNA of the CDR3 is TGTGCCACCAGCCTACGGCATGGGGCTGCGGACGAGCAGTACTTC. V gene TRBV15 combines with J gene TRBJ2-7; D is perhaps TRBD1 (5 bases). Germline CDR1 and CDR2: LNHNV and YYDKDF (reference sequence). The V and J ends lost 5 bases and 5 bases respectively, with 19 bases between them. This CDR3 spans 15 amino acids.

V gene TRBV11-2 combines with J gene TRBJ1-2; 8 bases fit TRBD1. The CDR3 runs 14 residues. CDR1 is SGHAT, CDR2 FQNNGV, per germline. The ends lost 4 bases at V and 3 bases at J; junction bases unmatched: 4. CDR3 region: CASSSGRGHYGYTF. The CDR3 DNA follows: TGTGCCAGCAGCTCGGGCAGGGGGCACTATGGCTACACCTTC.

This clone was observed a few times. The chain is built from TRBV5-1 and TRBJ2-5; unclear D gene. Germline V gives CDR1 SGHRS, CDR2 YFSETQ. Trimming pared 5 bases from V and 4 bases from J, leaving 12 bases between. This CDR3 spans 13 amino acids. The CDR3 loop is CASRLLSIETQYF. CDR3 DNA sequence: TGCGCCAGCAGACTTCTGTCTATAGAGACCCAGTACTTC. Variable domain in full (rest from reference TRBV5-1 and TRBJ2-5): KAGVTQTPRYLIKTRGQQVTLSCSPISGHRSVSWYQQTPGQGLQFLFEYFSETQRNKGNFPGRFSGRQFSNSRSEMNVSTLELGDSALYLCASRLLSIETQYFGPGTRLLVL.

This chain connects TRBV7-2 to TRBJ1-1, with D perhaps TRBD1 (6 bases). CDR1 SGHTA and CDR2 FQGNSA come from the germline V gene. The CDR3 has 15 residues. The V gene lost 4 bases and the J gene lost 2 bases, with 14 bases spanning the gap. CDR3 amino acids: CASSWGGGPNTEAFF. The CDR3 nucleotides are TGTGCCAGCAGCTGGGGGGGCGGACCTAACACTGAAGCTTTCTTT.

With respect to this clone: At one of its ends the junction is not consistent with the germline gene, which may arise from a read error. The genes are TRBV7-2 and TRBJ2-3, with D perhaps TRBD2 (6 bases). The CDR3 consists of 15 residues. The germline V gene encodes CDR1 SGHTA and CDR2 FQGNSA. The chain's CDR3 is CASSLQGIGTHTRYF. CDR3 DNA: TGTGCCAGCAGCTTACAAGGTATAGGGACTCATACGCGGTATTTT.

This chain links TRBV7-3 with TRBJ2-1, with 9 bases lining up with TRBD1. Germline V CDR1 and CDR2: SGHTA, FQGTGA. V trimming: 4 bases; J trimming: 9 bases; junction bases outside the gene matches: 4. CDR3 size: 13 residues. CDR3 region: CASSSQGAREQFF. In DNA form, the CDR3 reads TGTGCCAGCAGCTCACAGGGGGCCCGTGAGCAGTTCTTC.

The chain's CDR3 is CASSQRQGDQPQHF. The DNA of the CDR3 is TGCGCCAGCAGCCAACGACAGGGGGATCAGCCCCAGCATTTT. The genes are TRBV4-3 and TRBJ1-5; TRBD1 aligns across 9 bases. Looked up from germline, CDR1 is LGHNA and CDR2 is YSLEER. The CDR3 is 14 amino acids. J gave up 5 bases and V 2 bases, and 1 base lay outside the gene matches.

Only one count was recorded for this clone. The CDR3 nucleotides read TGTGCCAGCAGCGGGCCGGACGGACTTGGTGGGCAGTACTTC. Protein product: CASSGPDGLGGQYF. The chain is built from TRBV13 and TRBJ2-7; TRBD2 is a possible D gene (5 bases). The CDR3 loop spans 14 amino acids. With 5 bases removed from V and 9 bases from J, the gap between germline ends came to 20 bases. Germline lookup yields CDR1 PRHDT and CDR2 FYEKMQ (reference sequence).

The V gene is TRBV25-1, the J gene TRBJ1-4, with 7 bases identical to TRBD1. The germline V gene has CDR1 MGHDK and CDR2 SYGVNS. The CDR3 has 17 residues. Trimming at V came to 1 base and at J to 5 bases, leaving 10 bases not matched to a gene. The CDR3 coding sequence is TGTGCCAGCAGTGAATCTCGGTCGGGACAGAAGAATGAAAAACTGTTTTTT. Translating it yields CASSESRSGQKNEKLFF.

The V gene is TRBV2, the J gene TRBJ2-1; TRBD2 matches at 8 bases. This CDR3 is 17 amino acids long. CDR1 is SNHLY, CDR2 FYNNEI, per germline. V shed 6 bases and J 3 bases; nucleotides not matched to a gene: 13. DNA for the CDR3: TGTGCCAGCAGCCCAGGACTAGCAGGTGTGGGCTACAATGAGCAGTTCTTC. It specifies CASSPGLAGVGYNEQFF.

This clone was seen a single time. The chain joins TRBV18 to TRBJ2-2, with D unresolved. This CDR3 has 14 residues. CDR1 is KGHSH and CDR2 is LQKENI in the germline V gene. Trimming pared 1 base from V and 6 bases from J, leaving 9 bases between. The CDR3 sequence is CASSPLSPSGELFF. The CDR3 DNA follows: TGTGCCAGCTCACCACTCAGTCCGTCCGGGGAGCTGTTTTTT. The entire variable domain, with the rest obtained from reference TRBV18 and TRBJ2-2, is as follows: NAGVMQNPRHLVRRRGQEARLRCSPMKGHSHVYWYRQLPEEGLKFMVYLQKENIIDESGMPKERFSAEFPKEGPSILRIQQVVRGDSAAYFCASSPLSPSGELFFGEGSRLTVL.

V and J are TRBV6-5 and TRBJ1-6, with D possibly being TRBD1 (5 bases). The CDR3 is made up of 14 amino acids. Germline CDR1 reads MNHEY; CDR2 reads SVGAGI. V lost 6 bases and J lost 2, with 8 bases in between. CDR3 bases: TGTGCCAGCAGGGGGGGGGCCTATAATTCACCCCTCCACTTT. Translation: CASRGGAYNSPLHF.